This TCR beta chain came from a study of T-cell memory formation after mild COVID-19. Points from the study as a whole: Nothing showed for sure that second-wave clones peaking on day 37 were SARS-CoV-2 specific. A subset of responding clones appeared in pre-infection memory, suggesting cross-reactive memory joined.

Losses at the gene ends were 0 bases for V and 5 bases for J; bases not matched to a gene: 5. Germline CDR1 reads SGHRS; CDR2 reads YFSETQ. The CDR3 consists of 16 residues. TCRdb analysed the 5' RACE reads with MiXCR anew, one entry per CDR3 protein. The table includes 350,000 to 450,000 distinct CDR3 sequences, 25% to 30% detected once. This clonotype came up a few times. The antigen is not known. The V call is TRBV5-1, the J call TRBJ2-2; 9 bases match TRBD2. The sample comprised PBMCs or a T cell subset sorted from them (not recorded which). The source is an adult woman who had mild COVID-19 (a few samples of this study predate the infection). Cell type and time point are not known. The CDR3 spells CASSLDASGITGELFF. The CDR3 nucleotides are TGCGCCAGCAGCTTGGACGCTAGCGGGATTACCGGGGAGCTGTTTTTT.